The entry that follows covers one TCR beta chain sequence. Its target antigen remains unknown. No base quality information exists; no much larger clone differs at one position. The CDR3, from cysteine to phenylalanine, totals 14 residues. Only the CDR3 region is kept as DNA, spanning 42 bases read in frame from base 1. The V end gives up 10 bases and the J end 5 bases, leaving 10 bases in the junction not matched to a gene. The germline V gene (reference sequence) gives CDR1 as LGHDT and CDR2 as YNNKEL. The data were taken from a study of spatial heterogeneity in lung cancer (dated by TCRdb to the late 2010s). A note on the overall study: Beta-chain transcripts were consistently detected in greater numbers than alpha-chain transcripts, which likely reflected higher beta-chain transcript abundance. In the raw uncorrected reads, each unique combination of TCR and UMI appeared on average more than ten times. In non-small cell lung cancer, the study made a quantitative comparison of TCR alpha and beta repertoires among multiple tumor regions, matched nontumor lung and blood. Nonsynonymous mutation counts, determined by whole-exome sequencing of tumor tissue, were related to features of the TCR repertoire. Both alpha and beta chains were TCR-sequenced in samples taken at surgery, namely 220 tumor regions, around 61 matched nontumor lung samples and 55 to 60 PBMC samples. The full study reports these points: Ubiquitous expanded tumor TCRs showed up in blood more often at tumor resection than at routine follow-up. Additional single-cell paired TCR alpha and beta sequencing was considered necessary to confirm, at a functional level, the hypothesis that regional TCRs recognize regional mutations.

The meaning of the sample's time point label: sample taken at primary tumor resection. Without any cell sorting, TCR sequencing was performed on whole RNA extracted either from tumor and nontumor lung tissue or from cryopreserved PBMC samples. Samples were obtained from 72 patients with early-stage, untreated non-small cell lung cancer from the lung TRACERx cohort. Only patients with enough RNA available from two or more tumor regions were chosen for TCR sequencing. The receptor library was made with 5' RACE. Sequencing took place on a NextSeq 500. In the TCR library protocol, a unique molecular identifier was attached to each TCR cDNA molecule so that PCR and sequencing errors could be corrected. Processing in the source paper ran as follows. TCR identification, UMI-based error correction and CDR3 extraction were performed with Decombinator tools. TCRs above a frequency of 2 per 1,000, corresponding to the top 1% of the tumor frequency distribution, were defined as expanded. Renyi diversity was computed with the R vegan package after each repertoire had been subsampled 100 times to 5,000 TCRs. CDR3 similarity networks were constructed using string-kernel similarity of amino acid triplets, with links drawn between CDR3s whose pairwise similarity was above 0.82. The public reads were quality trimmed at Q25 with fastp and then assembled into clones with MiXCR by TCRdb, keeping productive beta chains. Rows are combined by CDR3 protein, so each entry shows the most common genes and DNA. The authors' filters were not applied to this entry. This sample lists 30,000 to 40,000 distinct CDR3 sequences; roughly 5.5% were detected once. The ten most abundant clones make up around 25% of the sample.

The sample was PBMCs, taken at surgery. This TCR was recovered from a female donor with early-stage non-small cell lung cancer. In this chain, TRBV3-1 is recombined with TRBJ2-3; TRBD2 aligns with 9 central bases. This receptor carries the CDR3 CATHGGGALDTQYF. DNA sequence: TGTGCCACCCATGGCGGGGGGGCCTTAGATACGCAGTATTTT.